Listed below are T cell receptor beta chains from one sample, sequenced in a study of blood T cell repertoires in COVID-19. Only in-frame clones appear in the TCRdb table, and some are missing; sequencing was by immunoSEQ multiplex PCR. In the table there are some 45,000 clones, roughly 92% of which are singletons. Specimen: peripheral blood. Every receptor here comes from a man between 50 and 59 years old with active COVID-19. The CDR3 runs from the conserved cysteine through the conserved F or W. D genes are given only for firm matches. Part of the rows lack a size; the others show once, few, many or a class for expanded clones.

V gene	clone size	D gene	J gene	CDR3 DNA	CDR3 protein
TRBV30	NA	NA	TRBJ1-2	TGTGCCTGGAGTGGGATGACTTATGGCTACACCTTC	CAWSGMTYGYTF
TRBV18	NA	TRBD1	TRBJ2-6	TGTGCCAGCTCACCCGGACAGGGGGCATCTTCTGGGGCCAACGTCCTGACTTTC	CASSPGQGASSGANVLTF
TRBV7-9	NA	NA	TRBJ2-3	TGTGCCAGCAGCTTAACGGCGGGGCGTAGCACAGATACGCAGTATTTT	CASSLTAGRSTDTQYF
TRBV3-1/TRBV3-2	NA	NA	TRBJ1-6	TGTGCCAGCAGCCCCGGGGCGGCGGGGAATTCACCCCTCCACTTT	CASSPGAAGNSPLHF
TRBV10-2	NA	TRBD2	TRBJ2-4	TGCGCCAGCAGCTTCTGGGCGGGAGACGCCAAAAACATTCAGTACTTC	CASSFWAGDAKNIQYF
TRBV28	NA	NA	TRBJ2-7	TGTGCCAGCAGCGTCCGGGCTAGCGCTGCCTACGAGCAGTACTTC	CASSVRASAAYEQYF
TRBV7-2	NA	NA	TRBJ2-1	TGTGCCAGCAGCTTAGCGGTACTAGCCTACAATGAGCAGTTCTTC	CASSLAVLAYNEQFF
TRBV14	NA	NA	TRBJ2-1	TGTGCCAGCAGCCAAGTAGCCTCCGGCGATGAGCAGTTCTTC	CASSQVASGDEQFF
TRBV2	NA	NA	TRBJ2-7	TGTGCCAGCAGTGAAGGGCTTAGCGGATCCTACGAGCAGTACTTC	CASSEGLSGSYEQYF
TRBV10-2	NA	NA	TRBJ1-2	TGCGCCAGCAGTCCTGACATCTCGGTTGTAGAAGGCTACACCTTC	CASSPDISVVEGYTF
TRBV19	NA	TRBD1	TRBJ1-5	TGTGCCAGTAGCCCCCGGGACAGGTACGGTCAGCCCCAGCATTTT	CASSPRDRYGQPQHF
TRBV6-5	NA	TRBD1	TRBJ1-2	TGTGCCAGCAGTCCCCCCGACAGGGGGGAGGGCTACACCTTC	CASSPPDRGEGYTF
TRBV28	NA	NA	TRBJ1-2	TGTGCCAGCAGTTTGTGGGACTGGGGCTACACCTTC	CASSLWDWGYTF
TRBV5-1	NA	NA	TRBJ2-1	TGCGCCAGCAGCTCGTCCCGGACTGGGGACAATGAGCAGTTCTTC	CASSSSRTGDNEQFF
TRBV6-5	NA	TRBD1	TRBJ2-7	TGTGCCAGCAGGGTCGGACAGGGGTCCTACGAGCAGTACTTC	CASRVGQGSYEQYF
TRBV5-4	NA	TRBD1	TRBJ2-5	TGTGCCAGCAGCTCCGGGACAGGGCTGGCCAAGACCCAGTACTTC	CASSSGTGLAKTQYF
TRBV20-1	once	NA	TRBJ2-3	TGCAGTGCTAGTATGGCGGGGAGGGATACGCAGTATTTT	CSASMAGRDTQYF
TRBV4-1	NA	NA	TRBJ2-7	TGCGCCAGCAGCCAAGTCACTTCTCACCTCTACGAGCAGTACTTC	CASSQVTSHLYEQYF
TRBV28	NA	NA	TRBJ1-1	TGTGCCAGCAGTTTAGGGGGAGGGTTCACTGAAGCTTTCTTT	CASSLGGGFTEAFF
TRBV5-8	NA	TRBD1	TRBJ1-5	TGTGCCAGCAGCGGCGGTAGGGGGCTTGGTCAGCCCCAGCATTTT	CASSGGRGLGQPQHF
TRBV28	NA	NA	TRBJ2-3	TGTGCCAGCAGTAAACCCCACAGGGTGGATACGCAGTATTTT	CASSKPHRVDTQYF
TRBV4-2	NA	TRBD2	TRBJ2-1	TGTGCCAGCAGCCAAGATCGCCTCGGGGAGACTAGCAACTTCTTC	CASSQDRLGETSNFF
TRBV5-4	NA	TRBD2	TRBJ2-1	TGTGCCAGCACACTACTAGCGGGAGGGCAGAATGAGCAGTTCTTC	CASTLLAGGQNEQFF
TRBV6-4	NA	NA	TRBJ2-2	TGTGCCAGCAGTGCAGGGGACACCGGGGAGCTGTTTTTT	CASSAGDTGELFF
TRBV29-1	NA	TRBD2	TRBJ2-7	TGCAGCGTTGAAATGAGGACTAGCGGGAGGGCTCAGTACTTC	CSVEMRTSGRAQYF
TRBV5-1	NA	TRBD1	TRBJ2-3	TGCGCCAGCAGCTTGACAGGGGCCGTCCTTTACACAGATACGCAGTATTTT	CASSLTGAVLYTDTQYF
TRBV6-5	NA	TRBD2	TRBJ2-5	TGTGCCAGCGGGCGGGAGAGGGTCCAAGAGACCCAGTACTTC	CASGRERVQETQYF
TRBV7-9	NA	TRBD1	TRBJ2-5	TGTGCCAGCAGCTTTGGGACAGTTCAAGAGACCCAGTACTTC	CASSFGTVQETQYF
TRBV18	NA	TRBD2	TRBJ2-1	TGTGCCAGCTCTCCGCCCGGGACTAGCGGGCGGGAGCAGTTCTTC	CASSPPGTSGREQFF
TRBV7-9	NA	NA	TRBJ2-3	TGTGCCAGCAGCCTCGACACTTTTAGCACAGATACGCAGTATTTT	CASSLDTFSTDTQYF
TRBV27	NA	NA	TRBJ1-5	TGTGCCAGCAGTTTGTCAGGGGCGGGCAATCAGCCCCAGCATTTT	CASSLSGAGNQPQHF
TRBV5-1	once	TRBD1	TRBJ2-7	TGCGCCAGCGGGGGGACAGGAGGCAACGAGCAGTACTTC	CASGGTGGNEQYF
TRBV6-5	NA	NA	TRBJ2-7	TGTGCCAGCAGTTACTCGGGGATACAGGGCGGCTACGAGCAGTACTTC	CASSYSGIQGGYEQYF
TRBV9	NA	TRBD2	TRBJ2-1	TGTGCCAGCAGCCCTCGACTAGCGGGAGAGTTCAATGAGCAGTTCTTC	CASSPRLAGEFNEQFF
TRBV23-1	NA	TRBD1	TRBJ2-1	TGCGCCAGCAGTCAATGGCGACAGGGGGAAACCAATGAGCAGTTCTTC	CASSQWRQGETNEQFF
TRBV3-1/TRBV3-2	NA	TRBD2	TRBJ2-5	TGTGCCAGCAGCCAACGGACTAGCGGGCCGCAAGAGACCCAGTACTTC	CASSQRTSGPQETQYF
TRBV18	once	TRBD2	TRBJ2-7	TGTGCCAGCTCACCGGGACTAGCGACCAGCTCCTACGAGCAGTACTTC	CASSPGLATSSYEQYF
TRBV23-1	NA	TRBD1	TRBJ2-3	TGCGCCAGCAGTCACCCAGAGACCGGACAGGGGAAGGATACGCAGTATTTT	CASSHPETGQGKDTQYF
TRBV7-3	NA	TRBD2	TRBJ2-5	TGTGCCAGCAGCTTAATGGGACTAGCGGGACGAGAGACCCAGTACTTC	CASSLMGLAGRETQYF
TRBV3-1/TRBV3-2	NA	NA	TRBJ2-3	TGTGCCAGCAGCCAATCCAGGACTCGAGCAGATACGCAGTATTTT	CASSQSRTRADTQYF
TRBV28	NA	TRBD1	TRBJ2-2	TGTGCCAGCAGATCAGGGGGCACCGGGGAGCTGTTTTTT	CASRSGGTGELFF
TRBV24-1	NA	NA	TRBJ1-1	TGTGCCACCAGTCACAGGTCGAACACTGAAGCTTTCTTT	CATSHRSNTEAFF
TRBV30	NA	NA	TRBJ2-5	TGTGCCTGGAGTGTATCGTCGGAGACCCAGTACTTC	CAWSVSSETQYF
TRBV30	NA	TRBD1	TRBJ1-4	TGTGCCTGGAGCACCGCCGGGACAGGCTTCCATAATGAAAAACTGTTTTTT	CAWSTAGTGFHNEKLFF
TRBV6-6	NA	TRBD1	TRBJ1-2	TGTGCCAGCACCTATCGGGACAGCGTCCTAGGGGGCTACACCTTC	CASTYRDSVLGGYTF
TRBV6-1	NA	TRBD2	TRBJ2-1	TGTGCCAGCAGTGAAAGAGGGACTAGCGGCCTAAATGAGCAGTTCTTC	CASSERGTSGLNEQFF
TRBV5-1	NA	NA	TRBJ2-3	TGCGCCAGCAGCTTGGTAGGAGGAGATACGCAGTATTTT	CASSLVGGDTQYF
TRBV7-7	NA	NA	TRBJ2-1	TGTGCTAGCAGCTTAGACAGTTACAATGAGCAGTTCTTC	CASSLDSYNEQFF
TRBV5-4	NA	TRBD1	TRBJ1-2	TGTGCCAGCAGGTTCACAGGGGGCGTAGGCTATGGCTACACCTTC	CASRFTGGVGYGYTF
TRBV4-1	NA	TRBD2	TRBJ2-4	TGCGCCAGCAGCCCTGGGACTAGCGGGAGATCCGAAGCCAAAAACATTCAGTACTTC	CASSPGTSGRSEAKNIQYF
TRBV19	once	TRBD2	TRBJ2-5	TGTGCCAGTACCAATGGGGAGGGCCCCCAAGAGACCCAGTACTTC	CASTNGEGPQETQYF
TRBV27	once	NA	TRBJ2-3	TGTGCCAGCAGTTCCACTACCGCGGGTTTGAGTACGCAGTATTTT	CASSSTTAGLSTQYF
TRBV5-1	few	TRBD2	TRBJ2-1	TGCGCCAGCAGCTTGGAACTAGCGGTCAATGAGCAGTTCTTC	CASSLELAVNEQFF
TRBV7-9	NA	NA	TRBJ1-2	TGTGCCAGCAAAAGGGGGGGAGCGTATGGCTACACCTTC	CASKRGGAYGYTF
TRBV27	NA	NA	TRBJ1-2	TGTGCCAGCTTCAGCGGAGGAGGCTACACCTTC	CASFSGGGYTF